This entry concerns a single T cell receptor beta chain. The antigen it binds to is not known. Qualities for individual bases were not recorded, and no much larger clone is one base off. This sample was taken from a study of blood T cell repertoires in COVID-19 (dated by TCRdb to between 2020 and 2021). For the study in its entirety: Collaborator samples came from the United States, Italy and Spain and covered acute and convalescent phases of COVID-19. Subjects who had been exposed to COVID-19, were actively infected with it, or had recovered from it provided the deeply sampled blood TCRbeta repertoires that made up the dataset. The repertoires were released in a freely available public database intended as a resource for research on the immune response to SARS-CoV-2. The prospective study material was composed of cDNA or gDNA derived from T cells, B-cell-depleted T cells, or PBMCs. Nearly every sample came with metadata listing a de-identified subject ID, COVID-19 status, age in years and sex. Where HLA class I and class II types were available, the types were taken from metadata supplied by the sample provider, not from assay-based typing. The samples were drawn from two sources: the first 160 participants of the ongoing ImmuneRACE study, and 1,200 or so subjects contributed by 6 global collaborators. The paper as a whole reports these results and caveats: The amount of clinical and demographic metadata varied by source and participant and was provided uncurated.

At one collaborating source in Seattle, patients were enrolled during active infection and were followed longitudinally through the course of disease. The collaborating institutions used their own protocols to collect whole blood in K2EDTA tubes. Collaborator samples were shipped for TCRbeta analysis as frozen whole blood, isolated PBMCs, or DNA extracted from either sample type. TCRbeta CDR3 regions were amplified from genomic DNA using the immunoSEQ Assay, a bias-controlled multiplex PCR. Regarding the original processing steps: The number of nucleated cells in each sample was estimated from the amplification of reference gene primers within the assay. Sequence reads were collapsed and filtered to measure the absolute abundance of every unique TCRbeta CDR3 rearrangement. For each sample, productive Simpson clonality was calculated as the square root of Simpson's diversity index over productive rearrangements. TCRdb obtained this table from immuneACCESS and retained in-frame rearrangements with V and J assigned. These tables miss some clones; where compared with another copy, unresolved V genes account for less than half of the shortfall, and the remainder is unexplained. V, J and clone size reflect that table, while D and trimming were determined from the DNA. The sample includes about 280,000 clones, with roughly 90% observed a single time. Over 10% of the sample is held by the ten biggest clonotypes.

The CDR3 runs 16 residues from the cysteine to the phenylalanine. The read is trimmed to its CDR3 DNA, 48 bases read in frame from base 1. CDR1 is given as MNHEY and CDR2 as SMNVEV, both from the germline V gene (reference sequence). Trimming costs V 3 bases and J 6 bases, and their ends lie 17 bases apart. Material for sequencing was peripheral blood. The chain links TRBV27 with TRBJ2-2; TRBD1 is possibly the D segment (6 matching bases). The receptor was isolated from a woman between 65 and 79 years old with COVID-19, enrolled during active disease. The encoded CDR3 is CASSFWWGQKAGELFF. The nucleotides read TGTGCCAGCAGTTTCTGGTGGGGGCAGAAGGCCGGGGAGCTGTTTTTT.